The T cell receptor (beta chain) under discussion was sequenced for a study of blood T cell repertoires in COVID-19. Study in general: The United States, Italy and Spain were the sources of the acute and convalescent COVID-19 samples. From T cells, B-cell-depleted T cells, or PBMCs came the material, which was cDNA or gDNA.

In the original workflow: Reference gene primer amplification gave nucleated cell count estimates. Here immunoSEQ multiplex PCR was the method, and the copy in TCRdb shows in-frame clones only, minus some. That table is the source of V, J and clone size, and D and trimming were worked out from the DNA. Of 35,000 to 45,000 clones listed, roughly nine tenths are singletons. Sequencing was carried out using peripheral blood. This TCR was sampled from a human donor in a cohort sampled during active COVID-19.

The CDR3 DNA is TGTGCCAGCGAGGTGAGACTAGCGGGGGTCCCAGATACGCAGTATTTT. Translation: CASEVRLAGVPDTQYF. The chain is built from TRBV27 and TRBJ2-3; 12 positions agree with TRBD2. Per the germline V gene, CDR1 is MNHEY and CDR2 is SMNVEV (reference sequence). The CDR3 loop spans 16 amino acids. After removal of 8 bases from V and 4 bases from J, the junction contained 10 bases not matched to a gene.